Below are 23 T cell receptor beta chains sequenced from a single sample in a study of blood T cell repertoires in COVID-19. Produced via immunoSEQ multiplex PCR; TCRdb's table is partial and in-frame only. The sample includes 210,000 or so clones, 88% of them seen just once. Material for sequencing was peripheral blood. The receptor set was obtained from a woman aged 40 to 55 who had recovered from COVID-19.

This chain joins TRBV7-6 and TRBJ2-6; 10 nucleotides match TRBD2. This CDR3 spans 18 amino acids. CDR1 is SGHVS, CDR2 FNYEAQ, per germline. V trimming: 0 bases; J trimming: 0 bases; junction bases outside the gene matches: 2. The CDR3 here is CASSLAAGGISGANVLTF. The CDR3 bases are TGTGCCAGCAGCTTAGCAGCGGGAGGGATCTCTGGGGCCAACGTCCTGACTTTC.

This clone was observed a handful of times. The V and J genes are TRBV6-5 and TRBJ1-1; 7 bases are a match to TRBD1. Germline V gene lookup returns CDR1 MNHEY and CDR2 SVGAGI. There are 15 residues in the CDR3. The V and J ends lost 6 bases and 1 base, in that order; junction bases with no gene match: 8. This chain's CDR3 is CASRLWDSGNTEAFF. Written as DNA, the CDR3 is TGTGCCAGCAGGCTATGGGACAGCGGGAACACTGAAGCTTTCTTT.

This chain joins TRBV28 and TRBJ2-7; 7 nucleotides agree with TRBD1. Looked up from germline, CDR1 is MDHEN and CDR2 is SYDVKM. V lost 3 bases and J lost 3; bases outside the gene matches: 5. The CDR3 is made up of 14 amino acids. The CDR3 sequence: CASSFPGTDYEQYF. The CDR3 nucleotides read TGTGCCAGCAGTTTCCCCGGGACAGACTACGAGCAGTACTTC.

V usage is TRBV5-6 and J usage is TRBJ2-2, with TRBD2 as a possible D gene (6 bases). The V and J ends lost 3 bases and 1 base respectively, with 16 bases between them. The CDR3 covers 17 residues. Germline lookup yields CDR1 SGHDT and CDR2 YYEEEE. The CDR3 protein is CASSWGDPLLNTGELFF. CDR3 nucleotide sequence: TGTGCCAGCAGCTGGGGGGACCCGTTACTGAACACCGGGGAGCTGTTTTTT.

The chain joins TRBV5-1 to TRBJ1-2; D gene uncertain. V dropped 0 bases and J dropped 4 bases, with 13 bases sitting between them. CDR3 length: 15 residues. Per germline, CDR1 SGHRS and CDR2 YFSETQ. As DNA, the CDR3 is TGCGCCAGCAGCTTGGGCCAGACTTCCTTCTATGGCTACACCTTC. Its protein product is CASSLGQTSFYGYTF.

The CDR3 DNA is TGTGCCAGCAGTGAATCGGGTGTGCAGCCCCAGCATTTT. Encoded protein: CASSESGVQPQHF. V is TRBV6-1 and J is TRBJ1-5; D not certain. Germline V gene lookup returns CDR1 MNHNS and CDR2 SASEGT. This CDR3 comprises 13 residues. Trimming removed 2 bases from V and 7 bases from J, with 9 bases in between.

The V call is TRBV27, the J call TRBJ2-7, with 8 bases fitting TRBD1. The junction had 8 bases not matched to a gene; V was cut back by 4 bases and J by 3 bases. The CDR3 runs 15 residues. Germline V gene sequence: CDR1 MNHEY, CDR2 SMNVEV (reference sequence). CDR3: CASSSLGQGDYEQYF. CDR3 DNA sequence: TGTGCCAGCAGTTCCCTAGGACAGGGCGACTACGAGCAGTACTTC.

The chain recombines TRBV12-3 or TRBV12-4 with TRBJ1-1; unclear D gene. Deletions cut 6 bases from V and 11 bases from J, with 13 bases between. This CDR3 has 11 residues. DNA of the CDR3: TGTGCCAGCAGCCCCGGGATGAGGGCTTTCTTT. Amino acids: CASSPGMRAFF.

The chain links TRBV4-3 to TRBJ2-7, with D possibly matching TRBD1 (5 bases). Trimming removed 0 bases from V and 2 bases from J, with 20 bases in between. CDR3 length equals 18 residues. Per germline, CDR1 LGHNA and CDR2 YSLEER. The CDR3 nucleotides read TGCGCCAGCAGCCAAGACACGACAGACTCCTACCGGGCCTACGAGCAGTACTTC. It yields the protein CASSQDTTDSYRAYEQYF.

V gene TRBV19 combines with J gene TRBJ2-3; 9 bases match TRBD2. The V and J ends lost 5 bases and 5 bases, in that order; junction bases with no gene match: 11. Germline CDR1 LNHDA, CDR2 SQIVND (reference sequence). The CDR3 is 16 residues long. The CDR3 DNA reads as TGTGCCAGTAGTCAGAGGGCGGGAGGGCGGATAGATACGCAGTATTTT. As protein: CASSQRAGGRIDTQYF. Filled out from reference TRBV19 and TRBJ2-3, the complete variable domain reads DGGITQSPKYLFRKEGQNVTLSCEQNLNHDAMYWYRQDPGQGLRLIYYSQIVNDFQKGDIAEGYSVSREKKESFPLTVTSAQKNPTAFYLCASSQRAGGRIDTQYFGPGTRLTVL.

The chain combines TRBV3-1 (or the pseudogene TRBV3-2) with TRBJ1-2, with a weak D call TRBD1 (5 bases). Germline loops: CDR1 LGHDT, CDR2 YNNKEL (reference sequence). The ends were cut back, 4 bases at V and 2 bases at J, with 11 bases in the middle. This CDR3 is built from 14 residues. This CDR3 reads CASSRMEGNYGYTF. The CDR3 DNA follows: TGTGCCAGCAGCCGAATGGAGGGGAACTATGGCTACACCTTC.

This chain joins TRBV5-1 and TRBJ2-5; 7 bases map to TRBD1. CDR3 length: 14 amino acids. Germline V lookup: CDR1 SGHRS, CDR2 YFSETQ. The trim removed 3 bases at V and 1 base at J, leaving 3 bases unmatched. The CDR3 region has the DNA TGCGCCAGCAGCTACGGGACAGTCCAAGAGACCCAGTACTTC. This translates into CASSYGTVQETQYF.

CDR3 bases: TGTGCCAGCAGCCCACTGACTAGCGGCTCCTACAATGAGCAGTTCTTC. This encodes CASSPLTSGSYNEQFF. The chain has TRBV7-3 and TRBJ2-1, with TRBD2 matching over 9 bases. The trim removed 5 bases at V and 0 bases at J, leaving 5 bases unmatched. The germline V gene has CDR1 SGHTA and CDR2 FQGTGA. The CDR3 consists of 16 residues.

The genes are TRBV7-2 and TRBJ2-1, with 9 bases aligning to TRBD1. The CDR3 is 15 amino acids. Germline CDR1 is SGHTA and CDR2 is FQGNSA. V shed 5 bases and J 4 bases; nucleotides not matched to a gene: 6. Written as DNA, the CDR3 is TGTGCCAGCAGCAACCGGGACAGGGCTTACAATGAGCAGTTCTTC. It encodes CASSNRDRAYNEQFF. The entire variable domain, with the rest obtained from reference TRBV7-2 and TRBJ2-1, is as follows: GAGVSQSPSNKVTEKGKDVELRCDPISGHTALYWYRQSLGQGLEFLIYFQGNSAPDKSGLPSDRFSAERTGGSVSTLTIQRTQQEDSAVYLCASSNRDRAYNEQFFGPGTRLTVL.

This clone was recorded many times. This chain connects TRBV27 to TRBJ1-1; a possible D gene is TRBD1 (6 bases). This CDR3 spans 14 amino acids. V lost 7 bases, J lost 6 bases, and 18 bases lay in between. In germline, CDR1 is MNHEY, CDR2 SMNVEV (reference sequence). CDR3 bases: TGTGCCAGCATGTCGGGGACACTAGGCGCTGAAGCTTTCTTT. Translating gives CASMSGTLGAEAFF.

This clone was seen a handful of times. The chain has TRBV27 and TRBJ1-1; 7 bases line up with TRBD1. This CDR3 has 15 residues. Per germline, CDR1 MNHEY and CDR2 SMNVEV (reference sequence). J gave up 9 bases and V 3 bases, and 13 bases lay outside the gene matches. The CDR3 reads CASSFAGTVGSKAFF. As DNA, the CDR3 is TGTGCCAGCAGTTTTGCCGGGACAGTAGGTAGTAAAGCTTTCTTT.

This rearrangement joins TRBV30 to TRBJ2-3, with D tentatively TRBD1 (6 bases). V was pared by 3 bases and J by 7 bases, with 17 bases between. The germline V gene encodes CDR1 GTSNPN and CDR2 SVGIG (reference sequence). This CDR3 contains 14 residues. The CDR3 DNA reads as TGTGCCTGGAGATCGGCAGGGGCACGATATACGCAGTATTTT. It encodes CAWRSAGARYTQYF.

The chain is built from TRBV29-1 and TRBJ2-3; 15 bases match TRBD2. The V and J ends lost 7 bases and 5 bases, in that order; junction bases with no gene match: 4. The length of the CDR3 is 14 residues. Per the germline V gene, CDR1 is SQVTM and CDR2 is ANQGSEA. Here the CDR3 reads CSAAGLAGGDTQYF. The DNA of the CDR3 is TGCAGCGCAGCGGGACTAGCGGGAGGAGATACGCAGTATTTT.

The V gene is TRBV7-2, the J gene TRBJ2-7; 7 positions agree with TRBD2. CDR1 and CDR2 from the germline V gene are SGHTA and FQGNSA. V was clipped by 2 bases and J by 6 bases; unmatched bases: 4. The CDR3 is 13 amino acids. CDR3 residues: CASSLFSGGEQYF. For the CDR3, the DNA is TGTGCCAGCAGCTTATTTTCGGGGGGCGAGCAGTACTTC. Together with reference TRBV7-2 and TRBJ2-7, the CDR3 gives the full variable domain: GAGVSQSPSNKVTEKGKDVELRCDPISGHTALYWYRQSLGQGLEFLIYFQGNSAPDKSGLPSDRFSAERTGGSVSTLTIQRTQQEDSAVYLCASSLFSGGEQYFGPGTRLTVT.

Only one count was recorded for this clone. The chain links TRBV6-5 to TRBJ1-2, with a tentative D call TRBD1 (5 bases). The CDR3 is 11 amino acids. The germline CDR1 and CDR2 sequences are MNHEY and SVGAGI. The ends were cut back, 11 bases at V and 3 bases at J, with 10 bases in the middle. CDR3 coding DNA: TGTGCCGTACAGGTTTACTATGGCTACACCTTC. Translated, it gives CAVQVYYGYTF.

V and J are TRBV27 and TRBJ1-4; no definite D call. Germline V gene lookup returns CDR1 MNHEY and CDR2 SMNVEV (reference sequence). V lost 1 base and J lost 0, with 6 bases in between. The CDR3 is 15 residues long. CDR3 in amino acids: CASSLYGATNEKLFF. CDR3 in DNA: TGTGCCAGCAGTTTATACGGTGCAACTAATGAAAAACTGTTTTTT.

This chain links TRBV5-6 with TRBJ1-4, with no clear D. CDR1 SGHDT and CDR2 YYEEEE come from the germline V gene. V was shortened by 4 bases and J by 8 bases, with 15 bases between the two germline ends. The CDR3 is 14 residues long. The CDR3 bases are TGTGCCAGCAGCCTGTATTTCTCGGGGGAAAAACTGTTTTTT. Amino acid sequence: CASSLYFSGEKLFF.

The chain couples TRBV28 to TRBJ1-1; D not resolved. V dropped 4 bases and J dropped 5 bases, with 11 bases sitting between them. The germline V gene encodes CDR1 MDHEN and CDR2 SYDVKM. The CDR3 has 13 amino acids. The CDR3 nucleotides read TGTGCCAGCAGTTCTCATCAAACTACTGAAGCTTTCTTT. Translating it yields CASSSHQTTEAFF.